This TCR beta chain is drawn from a study of T cell changes during pregnancy in multiple sclerosis. V lost 6 bases and J 1 base, leaving 6 bases between the germline ends. The CDR3 is made up of 12 amino acids. CDR1 MDHEN and CDR2 SYDVKM come from the germline V gene. TCRdb's table, derived via immunoSEQ multiplex PCR, lists solely in-frame clones and lacks some. The sample holds 40,000 to 55,000 clones, around 90% seen once. This chain joins TRBV28 and TRBJ2-5; D is perhaps TRBD2 (6 bases). This material consisted of CD4+ T cells from peripheral blood mononuclear cells, taken before pregnancy. This TCR was sampled from a female donor with multiple sclerosis, enrolled in a pregnancy study. The CDR3 region is CASSGSQETQYF. The CDR3, as DNA: TGTGCCAGCAGCGGGAGCCAAGAGACCCAGTACTTC.